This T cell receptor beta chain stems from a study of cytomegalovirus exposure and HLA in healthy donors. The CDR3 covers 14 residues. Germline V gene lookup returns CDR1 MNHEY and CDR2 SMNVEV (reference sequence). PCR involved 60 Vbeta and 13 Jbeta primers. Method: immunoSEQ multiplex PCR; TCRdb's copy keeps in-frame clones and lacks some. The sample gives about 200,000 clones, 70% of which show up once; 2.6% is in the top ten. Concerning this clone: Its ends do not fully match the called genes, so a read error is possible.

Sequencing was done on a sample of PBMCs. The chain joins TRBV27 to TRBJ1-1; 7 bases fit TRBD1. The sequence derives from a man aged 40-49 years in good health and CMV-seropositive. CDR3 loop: CASLPEGQNTEALF. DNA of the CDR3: TGTGCCAGCCTCCCTGAGGGACAGAACACTGAAGCTCTCTTT.